The 30 T cell receptor beta chains given below trace back to one sample, sequenced in a study of neoadjuvant anti-PD-1 for oral cavity cancer. TCRdb's copy holds only in-frame clones and misses some; the assay was immunoSEQ multiplex PCR. The data contain 75,000 to 100,000 clones, less than 85% of them singletons. This material consisted of PBMCs, taken before nivolumab (anti-PD-1) treatment. The receptors stem from a person aged 35-79 years with oral cavity squamous cell carcinoma.

The V and J genes are TRBV27 and TRBJ1-2, with 7 bases that match TRBD1. The CDR3 is 14 amino acids. CDR1 and CDR2 from the germline V gene are MNHEY and SMNVEV (reference sequence). J lost 4 bases, V lost 4 bases, and 6 bases had no gene match. In DNA, the CDR3 is TGTGCCAGCAGTTCTCTTACAGGGGTCTATGGCTACACCTTC. It yields the protein CASSSLTGVYGYTF.

This rearrangement joins TRBV10-3 to TRBJ2-3, with 14 bases aligning to TRBD2. Germline V gives CDR1 ENHRY, CDR2 SYGVKD. V dropped 4 bases and J dropped 4; count of bases not matched to a gene: 4. The CDR3 sequence is 16 residues long. The CDR3 DNA reads as TGTGCCATCAGTGCAGGGACTAGCGGGAGCTCAGATACGCAGTATTTT. The encoded protein is CAISAGTSGSSDTQYF.

This clone came up a few times. The DNA of the CDR3 is TGTGCTAGTGGTTTTAGGCGGCGGGCAACTAATGAAAAACTGTTTTTT. It translates to CASGFRRRATNEKLFF. The chain employs TRBV12-5 and TRBJ1-4; D uncertain. Trimming pared 3 bases from V and 0 bases from J, leaving 11 bases between. CDR3 length equals 16 residues. Germline V gene lookup returns CDR1 LGHNT and CDR2 FRNRAP.

The chain is built from TRBV7-9 and TRBJ2-1; TRBD2 might be the D (6 bases). V was cut by 2 bases and J by 5 bases, with 19 bases left in between. The CDR3 has 17 amino acids. In germline, CDR1 is SEHNR, CDR2 FQNEAQ (reference sequence). The CDR3 protein is CASSLWRDSDGHNEQFF. CDR3 DNA: TGTGCCAGCAGCTTATGGCGGGACTCCGATGGGCACAATGAGCAGTTCTTC.

The gene calls are TRBV30 and TRBJ2-1; 9 bases agree with TRBD2. V dropped 3 bases and J dropped 9; count of bases not matched to a gene: 6. Germline CDR1 reads GTSNPN; CDR2 reads SVGIG (reference sequence). The CDR3 covers 13 residues. This CDR3 is CAWRIAGVGEQFF. In DNA, the CDR3 is TGTGCCTGGAGAATAGCGGGAGTGGGTGAGCAGTTCTTC.

With respect to this clone: The final CDR3 position lacks the conserved phenylalanine or tryptophan, pointing to a likely read error. The DNA is left out, because the CDR3 cannot be placed on it with certainty; the CDR3 is given as TCRdb lists it. This chain connects TRBV7-6 to TRBJ1-1. The germline CDR1 and CDR2 sequences are SGHVS and FNYEAQ. The CDR3 adds up to 14 amino acids, both ends counted. The CDR3: CASSPLPVALLGNL.

The gene calls are TRBV5-1 and TRBJ2-3; D gene ambiguous. Trimming shortened V by 0 bases and J by 3 bases, and 11 bases separated the two germline ends. The CDR3 spans 15 residues. Germline V CDR1 and CDR2: SGHRS, YFSETQ. DNA of the CDR3: TGCGCCAGCAGCTTGGATGGGCTAGGAACAGATACGCAGTATTTT. Translation: CASSLDGLGTDTQYF.

This chain joins TRBV5-1 and TRBJ2-3; D is tentatively TRBD1 or TRBD2 (5 bases each). Germline CDR1 and CDR2: SGHRS and YFSETQ. V lost 4 bases and J 7 bases, leaving 19 bases between the germline ends. The CDR3 sequence is 15 residues long. The CDR3 here is CASSQELGEGNTQYF. The CDR3, as DNA: TGCGCCAGCAGCCAGGAACTAGGGGAAGGAAATACGCAGTATTTT.

The chain has TRBV2 and TRBJ2-5; 9 bases fit TRBD2. The CDR3 is 15 residues long. V was clipped by 6 bases and J by 4 bases; unmatched bases: 9. Germline V lookup: CDR1 SNHLY, CDR2 FYNNEI. The CDR3 loop reads CASRASGIIGETQYF. The CDR3 nucleotides read TGTGCCAGCAGAGCTAGCGGGATAATAGGAGAGACCCAGTACTTC.

This clone turned up a few times. The rearrangement uses TRBV5-1 and TRBJ1-3, with 7 bases matching TRBD1. CDR3 length: 16 residues. V lost 4 bases and J lost 0; bases outside the gene matches: 7. CDR1 and CDR2 from the germline V gene are SGHRS and YFSETQ. The DNA for the CDR3 is TGCGCCAGCAGCCCAGGGGGGGGACTCTCTGGAAACACCATATATTTT. Protein: CASSPGGGLSGNTIYF.

The J gene is TRBJ1-2, the V gene TRBV27; 7 nucleotides align to TRBD1. The CDR3 sequence is 17 residues long. Germline V gives CDR1 MNHEY, CDR2 SMNVEV (reference sequence). The V segment lost 2 bases and the J segment 5 bases; nucleotides outside the gene matches: 14. CDR3 DNA sequence: TGTGCCAGCAGTTTAAGGTACGCACAGGGGACGACGTATGGCTACACCTTC. Its protein is CASSLRYAQGTTYGYTF.

CDR3 region: CASSEANGWTQPREQYF. CDR3 DNA: TGTGCCAGCAGTGAAGCTAATGGGTGGACCCAGCCAAGGGAGCAGTACTTC. The J gene is TRBJ2-7, the V gene TRBV6-1; D unclear. V was trimmed by 0 bases and J by 7 bases, leaving 22 bases between them. Germline V gene lookup returns CDR1 MNHNS and CDR2 SASEGT. The CDR3 spans 17 residues.

The chain combines TRBV9 with TRBJ2-2; TRBD1 agrees at 8 bases. The CDR3 length is 16 residues. Germline V CDR1 and CDR2: SGDLS, YYNGEE. Losses at the gene ends were 6 bases for V and 4 bases for J; bases not matched to a gene: 11. CDR3 residues: CASTRGQGRGTGELFF. The CDR3 DNA follows: TGTGCCAGCACCCGAGGACAGGGAAGAGGCACCGGGGAGCTGTTTTTT. Variable domain in full (rest from reference TRBV9 and TRBJ2-2): DSGVTQTPKHLITATGQRVTLRCSPRSGDLSVYWYQQSLDQGLQFLIQYYNGEERAKGNILERFSAQQFPDLHSELNLSSLELGDSALYFCASTRGQGRGTGELFFGEGSRLTVL.

The J gene is TRBJ1-2, the V gene TRBV28; D is ambiguous. V gave up 1 base and J gave up 2 bases, with 5 bases separating them. The CDR3 is 13 residues long. CDR1 is MDHEN, CDR2 SYDVKM, per germline. The CDR3 reads CASSLLLNYGYTF. The CDR3 nucleotides are TGTGCCAGCAGTTTATTGTTGAACTATGGCTACACCTTC.

In its sample, this clone was seen a few times. V usage is TRBV7-9 and J usage is TRBJ1-1; TRBD1 is a possible D gene (5 bases). This CDR3 contains 17 residues. Germline CDR1 is SEHNR and CDR2 is FQNEAQ (reference sequence). Trimming took off 4 bases at V and 1 base at J, with 19 bases between the two ends. CDR3 residues: CASSSRPRFDRNTEAFF. CDR3 nucleotides: TGTGCCAGCAGCTCCAGGCCCAGGTTCGACAGGAACACTGAAGCTTTCTTT.

This chain uses TRBV6-1 with TRBJ2-3; the D is unclear. V lost 6 bases, J lost 4 bases, and 17 bases lay in between. Germline V CDR1 and CDR2: MNHNS, SASEGT. The CDR3 sequence is 15 residues long. CDR3 bases: TGTGCCAGCAGCCGTGACTCCCACGGCCCAGATACGCAGTATTTT. The encoded protein is CASSRDSHGPDTQYF.

This chain connects TRBV6-6 to TRBJ1-2; no clear D gene. This CDR3 has 12 amino acids. Trimming left V 7 bases short and J 1 base short, with 7 bases between. CDR1 MNHNY and CDR2 SVGAGI come from the germline V gene (reference sequence). This CDR3 is CASTAVNYGYTF. The CDR3 bases are TGTGCCAGCACCGCCGTTAACTATGGCTACACCTTC.

The chain couples TRBV7-8 to TRBJ1-4, with unresolved D. The V end was cut by 0 bases, the J end by 8 bases, with 16 bases between. The CDR3 consists of 16 residues. Germline CDR1 SGHVS, CDR2 FQNEAQ. This chain's CDR3 is CASSLASAQALEKLFF. The CDR3 DNA sequence: TGTGCCAGCAGCTTAGCCTCGGCCCAAGCACTGGAAAAACTGTTTTTT.

The chain joins TRBV9 to TRBJ2-6; the match to TRBD1 covers 8 bases. The V segment lost 3 bases and the J segment 0 bases; nucleotides outside the gene matches: 8. The CDR3 has 18 amino acids. CDR1 and CDR2 from the germline V gene are SGDLS and YYNGEE. CDR3 residues: CASSADRGSFSGANVLTF. The CDR3 region has the DNA TGTGCCAGCAGCGCTGACAGGGGATCCTTCTCTGGGGCCAACGTCCTGACTTTC.

Notes on this clone: An end of the junction does not agree with germline; a read error may underlie this. The chain carries TRBV7-7 and TRBJ2-5; D is ambiguous. From germline, CDR1 is SSHAT and CDR2 FNYEAQ (reference sequence). There are 14 residues in the CDR3. CDR3 sequence (DNA): TGTGCTAGCAGCTTGGGGAACCCCCCGGAGACCCAGTACTTC. Its translation: CASSLGNPPETQYF.

The rearrangement uses TRBV7-6 and TRBJ1-1; D is possibly TRBD1 (5 bases). The CDR3 covers 16 residues. V was shortened by 0 bases and J by 2 bases, with 13 bases between the two germline ends. CDR1 SGHVS and CDR2 FNYEAQ come from the germline V gene. CDR3 region: CASSLATGTVNTEAFF. The CDR3 DNA follows: TGTGCCAGCAGCTTAGCTACCGGGACGGTTAACACTGAAGCTTTCTTT.

The J gene is TRBJ2-4, the V gene TRBV30; 10 bases are a match to TRBD2. There are 14 residues in the CDR3. The germline V gene has CDR1 GTSNPN and CDR2 SVGIG (reference sequence). Trimming took 2 bases from V and 9 from J; bases not matched to a gene: 7. The CDR3 loop is CAWSPLAGLRIQYF. CDR3 bases: TGTGCCTGGAGTCCACTAGCGGGATTACGCATTCAGTACTTC.

V and J are TRBV11-3 and TRBJ2-2; no clear D. Germline V lookup: CDR1 SGHNT, CDR2 YENEEA. Trimming took 1 base from V and 7 from J, leaving 4 bases between them. The CDR3 is made up of 12 amino acids. The DNA for the CDR3 is TGTGCCAGCAGCTTAGGATTCGGGGAGCTGTTTTTT. Encoded protein: CASSLGFGELFF.

This chain connects TRBV6-1 to TRBJ2-7, with TRBD2 matching 8 bases. The germline V gene encodes CDR1 MNHNS and CDR2 SASEGT. The CDR3 consists of 15 residues. The J segment lost 1 base and the V segment lost 7 bases, leaving 9 bases of the junction unmatched. CDR3 DNA: TGTGCCAGCATCCCCGGGAGGGGGTATTCCTACGAGCAGTACTTC. Its protein is CASIPGRGYSYEQYF.

The V call is TRBV30, the J call TRBJ2-7, with 7 bases aligning to TRBD2. The ends lost 0 bases at V and 4 bases at J; junction bases unmatched: 9. This CDR3 contains 15 residues. Germline CDR1 is GTSNPN and CDR2 is SVGIG (reference sequence). The CDR3 sequence is CAWSVRSGWKYEQYF. The CDR3 region has the DNA TGTGCCTGGAGTGTACGTAGCGGGTGGAAATACGAGCAGTACTTC.

The chain joins TRBV6-1 to TRBJ1-2, with 11 bases matching TRBD1. The CDR3 spans 15 residues. Per germline, CDR1 MNHNS and CDR2 SASEGT. Trimming removed 9 bases from V and 4 bases from J; junction bases left unmatched: 10. The CDR3 protein is CASTGQGGAGYGYTF. The CDR3 nucleotides read TGTGCCAGTACGGGACAGGGGGGGGCCGGCTATGGCTACACCTTC.

The gene calls are TRBV9 and TRBJ2-3, with 9 bases identical to TRBD2. V was clipped by 3 bases and J by 0 bases; unmatched bases: 11. The CDR3 is 18 residues long. Germline V gives CDR1 SGDLS, CDR2 YYNGEE. The CDR3 nucleotides are TGTGCCAGCAGCGGAGGACCGGGACTAGCTGCTAGCACAGATACGCAGTATTTT. Its translation: CASSGGPGLAASTDTQYF.

V gene TRBV5-4 combines with J gene TRBJ2-3, with 13 bases matching TRBD2. Germline CDR1 is SGHNT and CDR2 is YYREEE (reference sequence). This CDR3 is built from 15 residues. V lost 3 bases, J lost 4 bases, and 2 bases stayed unmatched. The CDR3 protein is CASSWGLAGSDTQYF. The DNA of the CDR3 is TGTGCCAGCAGCTGGGGACTAGCGGGATCAGATACGCAGTATTTT.

The CDR3, as DNA: TGTGCCTGGATTGGGGCGGAAGGGGCCAACGTCCTGACTTTC. Residues: CAWIGAEGANVLTF. The J gene is TRBJ2-6, the V gene TRBV30; D may be TRBD1 (5 bases). Germline V gene lookup returns CDR1 GTSNPN and CDR2 SVGIG (reference sequence). The germline V and J ends were trimmed by 4 bases and 4 bases, with 11 bases remaining between them. This CDR3 has 14 residues. Complete variable domain (other parts from reference TRBV30 and TRBJ2-6): SQTIHQWPATLVQPVGSPLSLECTVEGTSNPNLYWYRQAAGRGLQLLFYSVGIGQISSEVPQNLSASRPQDRQFILSSKKLLLSDSGFYLCAWIGAEGANVLTFGAGSRLTVL.

The rearrangement uses TRBV19 and TRBJ1-2, with TRBD1 as a possible D gene (6 bases). Germline assignment: CDR1 LNHDA and CDR2 SQIVND (reference sequence). The CDR3 totals 13 residues. The V end lost 3 bases, the J end lost 6 bases, and 11 bases lay between the germline ends. The CDR3 DNA follows: TGTGCCAGTAGTATGTTGGGGGCTGATGGCTACACCTTC. This codes for CASSMLGADGYTF.